The source of this T cell receptor (beta chain) is a study of blood T cell repertoires in COVID-19. Across the study: The United States, Italy and Spain provided the acute and convalescent COVID-19 samples. PBMCs, B-cell-depleted T cells, or T cells provided the cDNA or gDNA that made up the material.

The CDR3 runs 15 residues. Germline V CDR1 and CDR2: SNHLY, FYNNEI. V was clipped by 6 bases and J by 4 bases; unmatched bases: 5. Per the original methods: Estimated nucleated cell counts came from reference gene primer amplification. Measured with immunoSEQ multiplex PCR; TCRdb has only the in-frame clones, and not every one. Clone size and the V and J calls come from that table; the DNA yielded D and trimming. Of some 130,000 clones detected, roughly 84% appear once; the ten largest clones hold over 1.1%. This chain links TRBV2 with TRBJ2-3; TRBD2 matches 12 bases. Sample: peripheral blood. The receptor was isolated from a man between 60 and 75 years old with acute or convalescent COVID-19. CDR3: CASRQTSGSADTQYF. As DNA, the CDR3 is TGTGCCAGCAGGCAGACTAGCGGGAGTGCAGATACGCAGTATTTT.